The clone carrying this T cell receptor (beta chain) was counted ten times or more. Its antigen is unknown. The data originate from a study of T-cell memory formation after mild COVID-19. Study results and limitations: The main location of contracting CD4+ clones was CM and EM, and that of contracting CD8+ clones was EMRA.

Germline CDR1 is SGHRS and CDR2 is YFSETQ. The CDR3 runs 11 residues. Between the trimmed V and J ends, which lost 4 bases and 5 bases, there was a span of 5 bases. A 5'RACE reaction primed in the constant segment made cDNA libraries of TCR alpha and TCR beta, and these carried sample barcodes and UMIs. TCRdb passed the 5' RACE reads through MiXCR, listing each CDR3 protein once. The table lists about 39,000 distinct CDR3 sequences, about 6.1% of them singletons. The V gene is TRBV5-1, the J gene TRBJ2-3; D is ambiguous. Material for sequencing was PBMCs or a T cell subset sorted from them (not recorded which). This clonotype was obtained from an adult who had mild COVID-19 (a few samples of this study predate the infection). Cell type and time point are not known. The CDR3 loop reads CASSRRDTQYF. CDR3 DNA: TGCGCCAGCAGCCGGAGAGATACGCAGTATTTT.